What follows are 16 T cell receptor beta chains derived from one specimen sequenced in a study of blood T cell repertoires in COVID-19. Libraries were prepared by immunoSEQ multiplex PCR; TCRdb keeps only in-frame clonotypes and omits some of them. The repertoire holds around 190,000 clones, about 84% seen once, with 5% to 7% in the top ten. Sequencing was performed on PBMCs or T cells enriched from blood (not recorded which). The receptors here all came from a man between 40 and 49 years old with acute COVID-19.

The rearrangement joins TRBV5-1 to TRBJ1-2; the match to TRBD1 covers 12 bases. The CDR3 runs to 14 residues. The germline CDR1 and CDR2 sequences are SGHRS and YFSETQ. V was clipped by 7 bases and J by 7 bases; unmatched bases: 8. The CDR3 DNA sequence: TGCGCCAGCCGATACCGGGACAGGGGGCCTGGCTACACCTTC. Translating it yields CASRYRDRGPGYTF.

This CDR3 reads CASSLSYGTSLSYEQYF. CDR3 nucleotide sequence: TGTGCCAGCAGTTTATCCTACGGGACTAGCCTCTCCTACGAGCAGTACTTC. The J gene is TRBJ2-7, the V gene TRBV27; 9 bases match TRBD2. The CDR3 sequence is 17 residues long. V lost 0 bases to trimming and J lost 0 bases; unmatched junction nucleotides: 6. CDR1 and CDR2 from the germline V gene are MNHEY and SMNVEV (reference sequence).

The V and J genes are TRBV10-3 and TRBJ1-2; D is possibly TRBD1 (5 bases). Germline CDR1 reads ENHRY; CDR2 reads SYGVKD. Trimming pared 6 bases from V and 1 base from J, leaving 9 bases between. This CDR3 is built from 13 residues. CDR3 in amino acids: CAISLGGNYGYTF. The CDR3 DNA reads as TGTGCCATCAGCCTGGGGGGTAACTATGGCTACACCTTC.

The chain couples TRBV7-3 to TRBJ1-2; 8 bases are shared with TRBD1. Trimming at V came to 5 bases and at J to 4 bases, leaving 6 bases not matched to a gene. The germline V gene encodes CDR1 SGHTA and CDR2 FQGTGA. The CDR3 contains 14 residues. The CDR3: CASSSSGGGYGYTF. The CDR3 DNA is TGTGCCAGCAGCAGTTCAGGGGGCGGCTATGGCTACACCTTC.

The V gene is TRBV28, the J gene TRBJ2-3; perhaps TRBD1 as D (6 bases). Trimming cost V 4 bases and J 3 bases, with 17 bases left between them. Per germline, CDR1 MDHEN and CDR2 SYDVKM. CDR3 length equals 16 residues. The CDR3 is CASSYSQGSWTDTQYF. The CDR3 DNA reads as TGTGCCAGCAGTTACTCGCAGGGGAGTTGGACAGATACGCAGTATTTT.

The CDR3: CASSHRSEGQETQYF. CDR3 DNA: TGTGCCAGCAGCCATAGATCCGAGGGCCAAGAGACCCAGTACTTC. This chain connects TRBV4-2 to TRBJ2-5, with D possibly TRBD2 on 5 matching bases. Between the trimmed V and J ends, which lost 3 bases and 1 base, there was a span of 12 bases. The CDR3 is made up of 15 amino acids. Germline CDR1 and CDR2: LGHNA and YNFKEQ.

The CDR3 coding sequence is TGTGCCAGCAGTGTTACTAGCGGGACATACAATGAGCAGTTCTTC. Protein: CASSVTSGTYNEQFF. The chain recombines TRBV7-9 with TRBJ2-1, with TRBD2 matching over 10 bases. V lost 6 bases and J lost 4; bases outside the gene matches: 6. This CDR3 has 15 residues. CDR1 SEHNR and CDR2 FQNEAQ come from the germline V gene (reference sequence).

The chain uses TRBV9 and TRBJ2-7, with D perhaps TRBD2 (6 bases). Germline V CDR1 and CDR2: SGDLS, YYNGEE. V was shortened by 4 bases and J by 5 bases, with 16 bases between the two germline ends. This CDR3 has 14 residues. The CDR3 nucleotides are TGTGCCAGCAGCCGGGGGACCGCGCGGGACGAGCAGTACTTC. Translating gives CASSRGTARDEQYF.

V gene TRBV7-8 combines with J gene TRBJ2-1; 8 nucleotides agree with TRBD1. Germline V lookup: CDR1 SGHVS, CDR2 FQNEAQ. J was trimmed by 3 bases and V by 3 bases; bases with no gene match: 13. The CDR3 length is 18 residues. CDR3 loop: CASSFIASGTGGYNEQFF. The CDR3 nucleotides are TGTGCCAGCAGCTTCATCGCTTCCGGGACAGGAGGCTACAATGAGCAGTTCTTC.

DNA for the CDR3: TGCGCCAGCAGTACCGAAGGGACTCATCCGAAGACCCAGTACTTC. This gives the protein CASSTEGTHPKTQYF. The chain couples TRBV5-1 to TRBJ2-5; a weak D match, TRBD2 (6 bases). The germline V and J ends were trimmed by 5 bases and 6 bases, with 20 bases remaining between them. CDR1 is SGHRS and CDR2 is YFSETQ in the germline V gene. The CDR3 covers 15 residues.

This CDR3 is CASSILRTGYSGELFF. CDR3 coding DNA: TGTGCCAGTAGTATCTTAAGGACAGGGTATTCCGGGGAGCTGTTTTTT. This chain links TRBV19 with TRBJ2-2; 8 bases match TRBD1. This CDR3 region has 16 residues. Trimming took 3 bases from V and 6 from J; bases not matched to a gene: 9. Germline V lookup: CDR1 LNHDA, CDR2 SQIVND (reference sequence).

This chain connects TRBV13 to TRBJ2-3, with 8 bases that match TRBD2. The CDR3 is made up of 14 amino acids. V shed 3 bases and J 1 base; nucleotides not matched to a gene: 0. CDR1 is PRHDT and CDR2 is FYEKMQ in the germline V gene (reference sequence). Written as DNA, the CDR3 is TGTGCCAGCAGCTTGACTAGCGGCACAGATACGCAGTATTTT. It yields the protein CASSLTSGTDTQYF.

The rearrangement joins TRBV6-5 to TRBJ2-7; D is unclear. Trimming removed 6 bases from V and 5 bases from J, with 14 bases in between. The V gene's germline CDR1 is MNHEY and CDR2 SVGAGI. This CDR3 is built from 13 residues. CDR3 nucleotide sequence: TGTGCCAGCAGCAATAACGGTGTGAACGAGCAGTACTTC. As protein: CASSNNGVNEQYF.

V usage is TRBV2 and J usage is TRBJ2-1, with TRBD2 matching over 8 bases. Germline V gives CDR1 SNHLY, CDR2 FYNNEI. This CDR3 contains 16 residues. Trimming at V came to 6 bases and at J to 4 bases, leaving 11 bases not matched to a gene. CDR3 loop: CASSDSGSGIYNEQFF. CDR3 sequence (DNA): TGTGCCAGCAGCGACAGCGGGAGCGGGATTTACAATGAGCAGTTCTTC.

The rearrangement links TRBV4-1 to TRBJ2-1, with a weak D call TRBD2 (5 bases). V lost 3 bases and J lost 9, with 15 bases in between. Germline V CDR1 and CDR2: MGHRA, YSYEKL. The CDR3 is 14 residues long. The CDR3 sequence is CASSHPGSGGEQFF. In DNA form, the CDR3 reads TGCGCCAGCAGCCACCCGGGGAGCGGTGGTGAGCAGTTCTTC.

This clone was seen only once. The CDR3 DNA reads TGTGCCAGCAGCAGAGGAGGCCTTTCGAACACCGGGGAGCTGTTTTTT. Translation: CASSRGGLSNTGELFF. The chain recombines TRBV9 with TRBJ2-2; weak D call: TRBD2 (5 bases). Per the germline V gene, CDR1 is SGDLS and CDR2 is YYNGEE. Between the trimmed V and J ends, which lost 4 bases and 0 bases, there was a span of 13 bases. This CDR3 region has 16 residues. Drawing the rest from reference TRBV9 and TRBJ2-2, the complete variable domain is DSGVTQTPKHLITATGQRVTLRCSPRSGDLSVYWYQQSLDQGLQFLIQYYNGEERAKGNILERFSAQQFPDLHSELNLSSLELGDSALYFCASSRGGLSNTGELFFGEGSRLTVL.